Reported below is one T cell receptor (beta chain). It has no known antigen specificity. The record has no base qualities; no much larger clone is one base away. The data were obtained in a study of blood T cell repertoires in COVID-19 (dated by TCRdb to 2018 to 2021). The study in broad terms: Samples from collaborators originated in the United States, Italy and Spain and spanned both the acute and convalescent phases of COVID-19. The repertoires were released in a freely available public database intended as a resource for research on the immune response to SARS-CoV-2. The sample metadata nearly always contained a de-identified subject ID, COVID-19 status, age in years and sex. Where available, HLA class I and class II types were taken from metadata supplied by the sample provider and were not determined by assay-based typing. The samples were drawn from the first 160 participants of the ongoing ImmuneRACE study and from 1,254 subjects provided by 6 global collaborators. Deeply sampled blood TCRbeta repertoires from subjects exposed to, actively infected with, or recovered from COVID-19 were included in the dataset. The prospective study material was composed of cDNA or gDNA derived from T cells, B-cell-depleted T cells, or PBMCs. Results and caveats for the whole study, not just this receptor: Clinical and demographic metadata were provided uncurated, with the amount varying by source and participant.

Trimming takes 3 bases from V and 7 bases from J, and the germline ends sit 12 bases apart. The germline V gene (reference sequence) provides CDR1 MNHEY and CDR2 SMNVEV. Reading from cysteine to phenylalanine, the CDR3 counts 14 amino acids. The DNA shown is the 42-base CDR3, in frame from base 1. The collaborating institutions used their own protocols to collect whole blood in K2EDTA tubes. For TCRbeta analysis, collaborator samples were shipped as frozen whole blood, as isolated PBMCs, or as DNA extracted from either sample type. The immunoSEQ Assay, a bias-controlled multiplex PCR, was used to amplify TCRbeta CDR3 regions from genomic DNA. Per the original workflow: The number of nucleated cells in each sample was estimated from the amplification of reference gene primers within the assay. Sequence reads were collapsed and filtered to measure the absolute abundance of every unique TCRbeta CDR3 rearrangement. For each sample, productive Simpson clonality was calculated by taking the square root of Simpson's diversity index across productive rearrangements. Imported from immuneACCESS, the table was reduced by TCRdb to in-frame sequences with V and J called. These copies leave out some clones; in studies compared against another copy, an unresolved V gene accounts for under half, and the cause of the remainder is not known. That table gives V, J and clone size, and the DNA gave D and trimming. The sample data list fewer than 85,000 clones, and 91% of these were observed just once. Of the sample, 7.5% to 9% is held by the ten largest clones.

The sequencing sample was made of peripheral blood. The source is a human donor in a cohort sampled during active COVID-19. The V and J segments used are TRBV27 and TRBJ2-2; TRBD2 is a weak D gene call, 6 bases matching. The DNA reads as follows: TGTGCCAGCAGTTTGAGGAGGGGAGGCGGGGAGCTGTTTTTT. Its product reads: CASSLRRGGGELFF.